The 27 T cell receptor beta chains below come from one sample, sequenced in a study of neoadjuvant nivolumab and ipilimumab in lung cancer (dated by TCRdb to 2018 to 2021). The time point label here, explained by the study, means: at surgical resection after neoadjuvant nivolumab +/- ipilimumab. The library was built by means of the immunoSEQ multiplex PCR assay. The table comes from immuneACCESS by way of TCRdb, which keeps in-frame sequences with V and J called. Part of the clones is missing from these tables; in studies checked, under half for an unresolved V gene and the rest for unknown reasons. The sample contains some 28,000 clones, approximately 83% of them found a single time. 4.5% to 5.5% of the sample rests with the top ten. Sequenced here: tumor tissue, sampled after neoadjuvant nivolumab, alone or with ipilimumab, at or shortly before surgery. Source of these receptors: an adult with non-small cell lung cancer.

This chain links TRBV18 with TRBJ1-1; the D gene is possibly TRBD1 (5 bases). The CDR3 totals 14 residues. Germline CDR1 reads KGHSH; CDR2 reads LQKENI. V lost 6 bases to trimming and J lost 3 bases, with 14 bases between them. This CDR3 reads CASSHGRGDTEAFF. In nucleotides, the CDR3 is TGTGCCAGCTCCCACGGTCGGGGGGACACTGAAGCTTTCTTT.

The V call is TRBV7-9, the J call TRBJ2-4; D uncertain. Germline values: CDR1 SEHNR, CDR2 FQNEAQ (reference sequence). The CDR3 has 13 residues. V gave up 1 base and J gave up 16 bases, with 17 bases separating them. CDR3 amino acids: CASSLVTDSFPYF. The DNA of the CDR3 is TGTGCCAGCAGCTTAGTGACCGATTCGTTTCCATACTTC.

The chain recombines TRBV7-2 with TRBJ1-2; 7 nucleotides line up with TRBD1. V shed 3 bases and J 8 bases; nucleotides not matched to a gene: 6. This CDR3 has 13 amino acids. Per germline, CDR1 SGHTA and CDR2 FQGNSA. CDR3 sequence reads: CASSFSQGGGYTF. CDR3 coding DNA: TGTGCCAGCAGCTTTTCCCAGGGGGGGGGCTACACCTTC. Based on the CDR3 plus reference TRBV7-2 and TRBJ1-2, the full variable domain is GAGVSQSPSNKVTEKGKDVELRCDPISGHTALYWYRQSLGQGLEFLIYFQGNSAPDKSGLPSDRFSAERTGGSVSTLTIQRTQQEDSAVYLCASSFSQGGGYTFGSGTRLTVV.

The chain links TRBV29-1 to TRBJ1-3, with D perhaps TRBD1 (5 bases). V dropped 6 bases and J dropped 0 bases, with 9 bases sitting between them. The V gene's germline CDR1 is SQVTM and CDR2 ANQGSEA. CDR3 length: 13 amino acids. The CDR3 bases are TGCAGCGTCTCAGACAGCTCTGGAAACACCATATATTTT. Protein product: CSVSDSSGNTIYF.

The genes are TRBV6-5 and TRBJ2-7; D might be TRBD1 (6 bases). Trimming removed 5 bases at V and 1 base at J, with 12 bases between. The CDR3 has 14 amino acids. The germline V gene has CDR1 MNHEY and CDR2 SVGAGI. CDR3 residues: CASSETGQSYEQYF. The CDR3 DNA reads TGTGCCAGCAGTGAGACCGGACAGTCCTACGAGCAGTACTTC.

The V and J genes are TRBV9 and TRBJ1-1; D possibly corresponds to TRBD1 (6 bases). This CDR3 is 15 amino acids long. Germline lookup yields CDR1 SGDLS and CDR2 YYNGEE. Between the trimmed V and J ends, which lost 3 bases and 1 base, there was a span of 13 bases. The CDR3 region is CASSGASTGNTEAFF. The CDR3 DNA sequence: TGTGCCAGCAGCGGGGCATCGACAGGGAACACTGAAGCTTTCTTT. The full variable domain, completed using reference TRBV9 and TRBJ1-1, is DSGVTQTPKHLITATGQRVTLRCSPRSGDLSVYWYQQSLDQGLQFLIQYYNGEERAKGNILERFSAQQFPDLHSELNLSSLELGDSALYFCASSGASTGNTEAFFGQGTRLTVV.

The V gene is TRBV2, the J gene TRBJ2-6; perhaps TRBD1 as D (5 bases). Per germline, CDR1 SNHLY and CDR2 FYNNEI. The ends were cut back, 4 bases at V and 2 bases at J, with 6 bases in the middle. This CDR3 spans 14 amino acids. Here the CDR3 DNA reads TGTGCCAGCAGTGTCAGGGCTGGGGCCAACGTCCTGACTTTC. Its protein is CASSVRAGANVLTF. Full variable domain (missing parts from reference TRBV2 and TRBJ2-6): EPEVTQTPSHQVTQMGQEVILRCVPISNHLYFYWYRQILGQKVEFLVSFYNNEISEKSEIFDDQFSVERPDGSNFTLKIRSTKLEDSAMYFCASSVRAGANVLTFGAGSRLTVL.

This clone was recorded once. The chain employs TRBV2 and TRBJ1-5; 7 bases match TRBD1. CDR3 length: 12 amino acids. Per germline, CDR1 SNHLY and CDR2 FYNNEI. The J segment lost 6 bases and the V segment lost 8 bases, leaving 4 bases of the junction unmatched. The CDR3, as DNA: TGTGCCAGCGGACAGGTCCTTCAGCCCCAGCATTTT. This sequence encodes CASGQVLQPQHF.

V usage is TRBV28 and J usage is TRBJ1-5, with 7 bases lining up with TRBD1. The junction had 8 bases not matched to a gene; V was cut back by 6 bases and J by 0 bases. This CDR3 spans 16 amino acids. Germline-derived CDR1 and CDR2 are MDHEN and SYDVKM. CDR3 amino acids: CASSPGQVTSNQPQHF. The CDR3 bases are TGTGCCAGCAGCCCCGGACAGGTAACTAGCAATCAGCCCCAGCATTTT.

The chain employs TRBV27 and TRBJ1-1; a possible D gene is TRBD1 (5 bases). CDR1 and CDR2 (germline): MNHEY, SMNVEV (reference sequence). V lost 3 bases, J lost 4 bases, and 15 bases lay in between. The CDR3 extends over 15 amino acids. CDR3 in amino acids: CASSFHRLPATEAFF. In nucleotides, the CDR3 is TGTGCCAGCAGTTTTCACAGGTTACCCGCCACTGAAGCTTTCTTT.

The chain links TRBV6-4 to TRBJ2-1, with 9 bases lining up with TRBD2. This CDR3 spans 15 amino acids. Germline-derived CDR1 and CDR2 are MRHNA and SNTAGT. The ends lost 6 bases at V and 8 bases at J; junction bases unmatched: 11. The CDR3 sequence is CASSGLGTSFDEQFF. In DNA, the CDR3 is TGTGCCAGCAGCGGACTCGGGACTAGCTTCGATGAGCAGTTCTTC.

DNA of the CDR3: TGTGCCAGCAGTGAAGACAGCAATAATTCACCCCTCCACTTT. Protein sequence: CASSEDSNNSPLHF. The genes are TRBV2 and TRBJ1-6; D is undetermined. V was cut by 1 base and J by 5 bases, with 6 bases left in between. This CDR3 is built from 14 residues. The germline CDR1 and CDR2 sequences are SNHLY and FYNNEI.

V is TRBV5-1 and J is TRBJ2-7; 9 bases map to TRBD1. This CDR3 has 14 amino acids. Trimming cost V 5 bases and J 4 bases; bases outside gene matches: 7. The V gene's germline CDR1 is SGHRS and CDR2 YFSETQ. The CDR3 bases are TGCGCCAGCAGTAGGGACAGGGTAGAATACGAGCAGTACTTC. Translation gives CASSRDRVEYEQYF. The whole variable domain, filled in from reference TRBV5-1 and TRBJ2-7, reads KAGVTQTPRYLIKTRGQQVTLSCSPISGHRSVSWYQQTPGQGLQFLFEYFSETQRNKGNFPGRFSGRQFSNSRSEMNVSTLELGDSALYLCASSRDRVEYEQYFGPGTRLTVT.

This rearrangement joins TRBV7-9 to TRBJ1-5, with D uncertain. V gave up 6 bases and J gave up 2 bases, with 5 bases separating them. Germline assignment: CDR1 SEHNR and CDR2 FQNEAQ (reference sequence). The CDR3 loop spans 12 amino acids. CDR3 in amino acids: CASRRGNQPQHF. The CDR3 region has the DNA TGTGCCAGCAGGAGGGGCAATCAGCCCCAGCATTTT.

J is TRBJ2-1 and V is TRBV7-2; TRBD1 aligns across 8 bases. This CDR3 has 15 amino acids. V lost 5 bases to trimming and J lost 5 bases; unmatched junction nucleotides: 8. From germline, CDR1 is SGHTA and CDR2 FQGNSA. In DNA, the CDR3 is TGTGCCAGCAGCCTTAGAGGACAGGGCGACAATGAGCAGTTCTTC. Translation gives CASSLRGQGDNEQFF.

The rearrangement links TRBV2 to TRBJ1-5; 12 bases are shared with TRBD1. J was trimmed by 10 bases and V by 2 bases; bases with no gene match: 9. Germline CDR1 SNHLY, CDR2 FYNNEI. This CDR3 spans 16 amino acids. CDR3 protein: CASSEWDRGRERPQHF. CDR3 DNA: TGTGCCAGCAGTGAATGGGACAGGGGGCGTGAACGTCCCCAGCATTTT.

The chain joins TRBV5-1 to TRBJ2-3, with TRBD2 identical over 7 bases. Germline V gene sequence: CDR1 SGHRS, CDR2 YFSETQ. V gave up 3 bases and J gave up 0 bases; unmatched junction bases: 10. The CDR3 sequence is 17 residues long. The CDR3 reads CASSSWGSGSSTDTQYF. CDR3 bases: TGCGCCAGCAGCTCCTGGGGTAGCGGGTCTAGCACAGATACGCAGTATTTT. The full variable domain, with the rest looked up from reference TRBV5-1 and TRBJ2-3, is KAGVTQTPRYLIKTRGQQVTLSCSPISGHRSVSWYQQTPGQGLQFLFEYFSETQRNKGNFPGRFSGRQFSNSRSEMNVSTLELGDSALYLCASSSWGSGSSTDTQYFGPGTRLTVL.

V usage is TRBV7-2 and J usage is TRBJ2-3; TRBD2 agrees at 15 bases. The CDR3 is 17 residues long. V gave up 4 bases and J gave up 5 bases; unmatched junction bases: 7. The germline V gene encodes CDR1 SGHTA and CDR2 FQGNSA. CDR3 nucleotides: TGTGCCAGCAGCTACGGACTAGCGGGAGGGCCGAAAGATACGCAGTATTTT. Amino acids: CASSYGLAGGPKDTQYF.

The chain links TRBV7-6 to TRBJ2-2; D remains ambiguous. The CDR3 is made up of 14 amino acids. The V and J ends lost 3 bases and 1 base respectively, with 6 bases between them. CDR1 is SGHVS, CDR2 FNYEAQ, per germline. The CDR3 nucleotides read TGTGCCAGCAGCTTGATGGGGAACACCGGGGAGCTGTTTTTT. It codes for CASSLMGNTGELFF.

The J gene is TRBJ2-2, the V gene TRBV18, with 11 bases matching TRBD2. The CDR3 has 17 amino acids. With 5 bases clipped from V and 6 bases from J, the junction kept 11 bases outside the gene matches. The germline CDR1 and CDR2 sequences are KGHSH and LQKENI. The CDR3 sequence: CASSSDSGRGSAGELFF. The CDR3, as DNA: TGTGCCAGCTCATCCGATAGCGGGAGGGGATCAGCCGGGGAGCTGTTTTTT.

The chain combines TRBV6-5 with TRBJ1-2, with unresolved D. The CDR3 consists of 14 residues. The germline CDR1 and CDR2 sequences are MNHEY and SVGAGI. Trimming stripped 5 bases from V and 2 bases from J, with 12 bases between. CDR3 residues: CASSTRHTNYGYTF. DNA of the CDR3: TGTGCCAGCAGTACCCGACATACCAACTATGGCTACACCTTC.

For the CDR3, the DNA is TGCGCCAGCAGCTTTGGAGCGTATCAAATCGGGGACACTGAAGCTTTCTTT. The encoded protein is CASSFGAYQIGDTEAFF. The chain couples TRBV5-1 to TRBJ1-1, with D hard to call. Trimming shortened V by 2 bases and J by 3 bases, and 20 bases separated the two germline ends. Germline CDR1 reads SGHRS; CDR2 reads YFSETQ. The CDR3 runs to 17 residues.

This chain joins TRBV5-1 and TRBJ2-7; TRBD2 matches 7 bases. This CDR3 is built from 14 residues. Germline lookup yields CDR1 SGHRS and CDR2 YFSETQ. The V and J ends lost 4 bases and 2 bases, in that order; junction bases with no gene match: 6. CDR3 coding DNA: TGCGCCAGCAGCACCGGACTAGTCCCCTACGAGCAGTACTTC. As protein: CASSTGLVPYEQYF.

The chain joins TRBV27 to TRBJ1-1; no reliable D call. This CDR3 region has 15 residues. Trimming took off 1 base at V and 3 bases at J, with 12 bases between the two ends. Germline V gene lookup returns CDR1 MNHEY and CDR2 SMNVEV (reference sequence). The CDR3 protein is CASSLFRRSDTEAFF. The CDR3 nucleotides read TGTGCCAGCAGTTTATTTAGGCGGTCGGACACTGAAGCTTTCTTT.

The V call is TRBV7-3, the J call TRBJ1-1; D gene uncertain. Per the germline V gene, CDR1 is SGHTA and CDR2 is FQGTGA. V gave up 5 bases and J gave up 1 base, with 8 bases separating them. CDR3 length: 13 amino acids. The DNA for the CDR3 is TGTGCCAGCAGCACCGACGGGAACACTGAAGCTTTCTTT. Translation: CASSTDGNTEAFF.

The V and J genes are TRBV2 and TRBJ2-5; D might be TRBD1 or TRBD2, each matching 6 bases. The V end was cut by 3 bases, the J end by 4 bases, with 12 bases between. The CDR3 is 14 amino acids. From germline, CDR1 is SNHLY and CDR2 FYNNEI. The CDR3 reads CASSDRGGGETQYF. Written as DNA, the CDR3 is TGTGCCAGCAGTGATCGAGGGGGAGGAGAGACCCAGTACTTC.

The CDR3 DNA sequence: TGCAGCGTTGGCGGGGGAGCTAACTATGGCTACACCTTC. The encoded protein is CSVGGGANYGYTF. This chain links TRBV29-1 with TRBJ1-2, with D maybe TRBD1 (5 bases). Trimming took 4 bases from V and 0 from J, leaving 9 bases between them. Per germline, CDR1 SQVTM and CDR2 ANQGSEA. The CDR3 covers 13 residues. The full variable domain, in which reference TRBV29-1 and TRBJ1-2 provide the parts outside the CDR3, is SAVISQKPSRDICQRGTSLTIQCQVDSQVTMMFWYRQQPGQSLTLIATANQGSEATYESGFVIDKFPISRPNLTFSTLTVSNMSPEDSSIYLCSVGGGANYGYTFGSGTRLTVV.